Listed below are T cell receptor beta chains from one sample, sequenced in a study of prognosis after radiotherapy for stage I lung cancer. TCRdb independently ran MiXCR on the multiplex PCR reads; one entry per CDR3 protein. The top ten hold approximately 30% of the sample, which has 15,000 to 20,000 distinct CDR3 sequences, 45% to 55% seen once. The sequencing used PBMCs, collected before or after stereotactic body radiation therapy (not recorded which). Receptor source: a donor aged 50 or older with non-small cell lung cancer. CDR3s include the opening cysteine and the closing phenylalanine or tryptophan. Fields, in order: D gene, clone size, J gene, V gene, CDR3 DNA, CDR3 protein. D genes are given only for firm matches. Clone size is given for some rows only: seen once, a few or many times, or a class if the clone is expanded.

TRBD1,many,TRBJ1-2,TRBV7-2,TGTGCCAGCAGCGTCCGACAGGGGGCGGGAGGCTATGGCTACACCTTC,CASSVRQGAGGYGYTF
.,.,TRBJ1-2,TRBV6-2/TRBV6-3,TGTGCCAGCAGGTCCGGGACCTCCAGCAACTATTTCTACACCTTC,CASRSGTSSNYFYTF
TRBD2,.,TRBJ2-1,TRBV19,TGTGCCAGTTGCGACCCGGGGGGTGCGGGATTCTCTTTAGGCTACAATGAGCAGTTCTTC,CASCDPGGAGFSLGYNEQFF
.,.,TRBJ1-2,TRBV20-1,TGCAGTGCTAGAGATTTGGTACAGATCTATGGCTACACCTTC,CSARDLVQIYGYTF
.,.,TRBJ1-1,TRBV27,TGTGCCAGCAGTCTAGGCAGGAACACTGAAGCTTTCTTT,CASSLGRNTEAFF
.,many,TRBJ2-3,TRBV2,TGTGCCAGCCCAATCCCGCCCGGCACAGATACGCAGTATTTT,CASPIPPGTDTQYF
.,.,TRBJ2-1,TRBV12-3/TRBV12-4,TGTGCCATCAGCCCCTTCAGTGTTGTCAATGAGCAGTTCTTC,CAISPFSVVNEQFF
TRBD2,many,TRBJ2-7,TRBV20-1,TGCAGTGCACCCGCCCCCGGGACTAGGAACTACGAGCAGTACTTC,CSAPAPGTRNYEQYF
.,many,TRBJ2-2,TRBV6-1,TGTGCCAGCAGTGCACTCAGGGCGGACACCGGGGAGCTGTTTTTT,CASSALRADTGELFF
.,.,TRBJ1-5,TRBV28,TGTGCCAGCAGTTTACCCGGGACATGGAGTCAGCCCCAGCATTTT,CASSLPGTWSQPQHF
.,medium-sized,TRBJ1-6,TRBV5-1,TGCGCCAGCAGCTCCGGACGGGAAAATTCACCCCTCCACTTT,CASSSGRENSPLHF
.,.,TRBJ2-2,TRBV24-1,TGTGCCACCAGTGGCGAACTCAGGGGACCCACCGGGGAGCTGTTTTTT,CATSGELRGPTGELFF
.,many,TRBJ1-1,TRBV14,TGTGCCAGCAGCCACTTGCCAGGCCTGGGAGCTTTCTTT,CASSHLPGLGAFF
TRBD1,many,TRBJ2-5,TRBV2,TGTGCCAGCCGAAGGGGTACCGGGACAGGGCAAGAGACCCAGTACTTC,CASRRGTGTGQETQYF
.,.,TRBJ1-4,TRBV6-2/TRBV6-3,TGTGCCAGCAGGACGGTGGGCAGGCCGAATGAAAAACTGTTTTTT,CASRTVGRPNEKLFF
.,.,TRBJ2-5,TRBV11-3,TGTGCCAGCAGCTTAGGCAGGGTCTCGTTAGGGGAGACCCAGTACTTC,CASSLGRVSLGETQYF
.,.,TRBJ2-6,TRBV19,TGTGCCATTAGTATAGTAGTCACCTGTGGGGCCAACGTCCTGACTTTC,CAISIVVTCGANVLTF
.,medium-sized,TRBJ1-3,TRBV28,TGTGCCAGCACTGGCTCTGGAAACACCATATATTTT,CASTGSGNTIYF
.,many,TRBJ2-7,TRBV19,TGTGCCAGTAGGTCGAGCGCCAGGTCCACTGAGCAGTACTTC,CASRSSARSTEQYF
.,.,TRBJ2-3,TRBV25-1,TGTGCCAGCAGTGAAGGCGGGACCCCCCCCGATACGCAGTATTTT,CASSEGGTPPDTQYF
.,many,TRBJ2-7,TRBV7-4,TGTGCCAGCACCCTAGTGGGTCGTTGGTACGAGCAGTACTTC,CASTLVGRWYEQYF
TRBD1,.,TRBJ2-7,TRBV27,TGTGCCAGCAGAGTACCGGGACAGTTCTACGAGCAGTACTTC,CASRVPGQFYEQYF
.,medium-sized,TRBJ2-7,TRBV7-3,TGTGCCAGCAGCTTGGAAGGGATCGACGAGCAGTACTTC,CASSLEGIDEQYF
.,.,TRBJ2-3,TRBV6-1,TGTGCCAGCGAGGGCGCTACAGATACGCAGTATTTT,CASEGATDTQYF
TRBD2,.,TRBJ2-7,TRBV25-1,TGTGTCAGCAGCCAACGGACTAGCGGGACTCTTGAGCAGTACTTC,CVSSQRTSGTLEQYF
.,.,TRBJ1-2,TRBV30,TGTGCCTGGAAGCGAGGGCCACTCAACTATGGCTACACCTTC,CAWKRGPLNYGYTF
.,.,TRBJ2-7,TRBV7-2,TGTGCCAGCAGCCGAAACCGGGACCCGACCTACGAGCAGTACTTC,CASSRNRDPTYEQYF
TRBD1,.,TRBJ1-1,TRBV7-2,TGTGCCAGCAGCCAGGACAGGATTACTGAAGCTTTCTTT,CASSQDRITEAFF
TRBD2,.,TRBJ2-1,TRBV5-5,TGTGCCAGCAGCATATCTAGCGGGTACAATGAGCAGTTCTTC,CASSISSGYNEQFF
TRBD2,many,TRBJ2-5,TRBV27,TGTGCCAGCAGTCCGAACGATTTAGCGGGAGTGAGGGAGACCCAGTACTTC,CASSPNDLAGVRETQYF
.,.,TRBJ1-1,TRBV28,TGTGCCAGCATTCTAGCAGGGGCAAGGGTGACTGAAGCTTTCTTT,CASILAGARVTEAFF
.,once,TRBJ2-2,TRBV20-1,TGCAGTGCCCAAAGATCAGTTCGGGAGCTGTTTTTT,CSAQRSVRELFF
TRBD2,many,TRBJ2-1,TRBV29-1,TGCAGCGTTAGTGGGACTAGCGGAGGGTACAATGAGCAGTTCTTC,CSVSGTSGGYNEQFF
TRBD2,many,TRBJ2-1,TRBV20-1,TGCAGTGCTAGAGATTTGGGACTAGCGGGAGGGCAAAATGAGCAGTTCTTC,CSARDLGLAGGQNEQFF
TRBD1,medium-sized,TRBJ1-6,TRBV30,TGTGCCTGGGAGGGGACAGGCCCCTCACCCCTCCACTTT,CAWEGTGPSPLHF
.,medium-sized,TRBJ1-2,TRBV30,TGTGCCTGGAGTGGGCGACCCTATGGCTACACCTTC,CAWSGRPYGYTF